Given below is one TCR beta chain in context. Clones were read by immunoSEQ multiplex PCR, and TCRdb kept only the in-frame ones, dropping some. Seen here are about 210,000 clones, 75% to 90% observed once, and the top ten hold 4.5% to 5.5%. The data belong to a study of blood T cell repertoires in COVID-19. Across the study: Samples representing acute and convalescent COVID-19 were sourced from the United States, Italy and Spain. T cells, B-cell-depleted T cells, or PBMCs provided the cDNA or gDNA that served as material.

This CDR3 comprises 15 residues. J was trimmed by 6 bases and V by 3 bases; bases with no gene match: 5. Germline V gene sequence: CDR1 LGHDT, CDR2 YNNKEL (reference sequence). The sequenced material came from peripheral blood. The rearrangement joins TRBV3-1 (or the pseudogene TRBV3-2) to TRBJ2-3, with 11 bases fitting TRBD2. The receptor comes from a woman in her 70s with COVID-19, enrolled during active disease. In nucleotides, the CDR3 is TGTGCCAGCAGCCATCCACTAGCGGGAGAGGATACGCAGTATTTT. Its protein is CASSHPLAGEDTQYF.